Listed below are T cell receptor beta chains from one sample, sequenced in a study of blood T cell repertoires in COVID-19. TCRdb's table, derived via immunoSEQ multiplex PCR, lists solely in-frame clones and lacks some. The sample consists of 25,000 to 35,000 clones, 70% to 90% of them appearing once. Sequenced sample: peripheral blood. These receptors were obtained from a woman aged 40-49 years with active or convalescent COVID-19. CDR3s leave out the opening cysteine and the closing phenylalanine or tryptophan. The D gene is left open where the match is weak.

TRBD2 | TRBV9 | 13 | ASSVGSSGFNEQF
TRBD1 | TRBV12-5 | 12 | ASGPTGIGAEAF
. | TRBV13 | 11 | ASSLGNQETQY
TRBD1 | TRBV11-1 | 12 | ASSLGTGTYEQY
. | TRBV25-1 | 14 | ASSGADPLYYYGYT
. | TRBV5-1 | 10 | ASSLVPSEQY
. | TRBV4-2 | 17 | ASSQDIGRLDNRDYGYT
TRBD2 | TRBV6-5 | 13 | ASRGYRAGDHEQY
. | TRBV5-6 | 12 | ASSLGLAFYEQY
. | TRBV19 | 13 | ASSIGGGAVDEQY
. | TRBV5-8 | 10 | ASSMRTAEQF
. | TRBV9 | 11 | ASSVDRATEAF
. | TRBV19 | 13 | ASSMDFGTLSGYT
. | TRBV24-1 | 14 | ATSGTDSEAYNEQF
TRBD1 | TRBV7-9 | 12 | ASSFGQVNTEAF
TRBD2 | TRBV6-5 | 13 | ASIIRLAGGYEQF
. | TRBV30 | 14 | AWSEAAGPGTDTQY
TRBD2 | TRBV5-6 | 13 | ASSLGGRRRETQY
TRBD1 | TRBV29-1 | 9 | SVPRDRAAF
TRBD1 | TRBV19 | 15 | ASTEVRGGTANSPLH
. | TRBV19 | 9 | ATRGTYEQY
TRBD2 | TRBV7-2 | 14 | ASSPGTSGRWNEQY
. | TRBV3-1/TRBV3-2 | 12 | ASSHLTATYEQY
TRBD2 | TRBV11-3 | 14 | ASSLGHTSGGETQY
TRBD2 | TRBV19 | 13 | ATWGGRRGTYEQY
. | TRBV9 | 16 | ASSVAMDVRGSTDTQY
TRBD1 | TRBV18 | 13 | ASSPPHTGDTEAF
TRBD2 | TRBV7-8 | 14 | ASSLLTSGKSRELF
. | TRBV10-3 | 12 | AISGQSTNEKLF
TRBD2 | TRBV9 | 15 | ASSVDPLAGSYNEQF
TRBD1 | TRBV5-1 | 14 | ASSPRTGSNTGELF
TRBD2 | TRBV18 | 15 | ASSPFPPGLGTGELF
TRBD1 | TRBV9 | 12 | ASSPLTGNSPLH
TRBD2 | TRBV5-4 | 13 | ASSLSGRNTGELF
. | TRBV6-5 | 14 | ASSYSKLDSNTEAF
. | TRBV10-3 | 12 | AISEAGRGTEAF
TRBD1 | TRBV6-5 | 13 | ASSYPTGEISKAF
. | TRBV6-2/TRBV6-3 | 12 | ASSAIGVQETQY
TRBD1 | TRBV9 | 12 | ASSPIQGAPEQF
. | TRBV9 | 13 | ASSGREGKNEKLF
. | TRBV5-5 | 10 | ASTTGSYEQY
TRBD2 | TRBV10-1 | 13 | ASSGWTSSYNEQF
TRBD2 | TRBV7-8 | 13 | ASSLGGGLSYEQY
. | TRBV3-1/TRBV3-2 | 13 | ASSQKTAENTEAF
TRBD2 | TRBV4-1 | 10 | ASSQLAGEQY
TRBD1 | TRBV3-1/TRBV3-2 | 11 | ASSPGTAEEAF
TRBD2 | TRBV28 | 13 | ASNLQAGVLNEQF
TRBD1 | TRBV6-5 | 14 | ASSSTGGRGSYEQY
. | TRBV2 | 13 | ASSVDTGSGNTIY
. | TRBV19 | 14 | ASSATGSILDTEAF
TRBD2 | TRBV27 | 14 | ASSSGTSGGGDTQY
. | TRBV7-9 | 9 | ASRGGTEAF
TRBD1 | TRBV28 | 12 | ASSLFQTGDGYT
. | TRBV9 | 12 | ASQGLSSGNTIY
. | TRBV5-1 | 13 | ASSLAGEGFTPLH
. | TRBV5-4 | 17 | ASSPFAGVAEIPHNEQF
TRBD1 | TRBV9 | 13 | ASSPGGTGSSEQY
TRBD1 | TRBV30 | 11 | AWRATGDSGYT
. | TRBV7-9 | 11 | ASQGRVDQPQH